Below, 26 T cell receptor beta chains from the same sample are listed, as sequenced in a study of blood T cell repertoires in COVID-19. TCRdb keeps only in-frame clones here, not all; method: immunoSEQ multiplex PCR. The sample yields roughly 190,000 clones, over 75% seen once. The sample taken for sequencing was peripheral blood. Source of these receptors: a middle-aged woman who had recovered from COVID-19.

V gene TRBV7-8 combines with J gene TRBJ2-1; TRBD2 aligns across 10 bases. The CDR3 is 14 amino acids. In germline, CDR1 is SGHVS, CDR2 FQNEAQ. V lost 10 bases and J lost 5; bases outside the gene matches: 8. The DNA for the CDR3 is TGTGCCACAGCCGGAACTAGCGGGAACAATGAGCAGTTCTTC. Translating gives CATAGTSGNNEQFF.

The rearrangement uses TRBV27 and TRBJ1-1, with TRBD1 matching over 12 bases. Losses at the gene ends were 5 bases for V and 1 base for J; bases not matched to a gene: 2. This CDR3 region has 15 residues. Per germline, CDR1 MNHEY and CDR2 SMNVEV (reference sequence). CDR3: CASSPGQGANTEAFF. CDR3 coding DNA: TGTGCCAGCAGTCCGGGACAGGGGGCGAACACTGAAGCTTTCTTT.

The rearrangement links TRBV5-4 to TRBJ2-7, with D possibly being TRBD1 (5 bases). This CDR3 is built from 13 residues. Germline V CDR1 and CDR2: SGHNT, YYREEE (reference sequence). Trimming took off 3 bases at V and 3 bases at J, with 10 bases between the two ends. The CDR3 protein is CASSSDRLYEQYF. The CDR3 DNA sequence: TGTGCCAGCAGCTCAGACAGACTCTACGAGCAGTACTTC.

Note on this clone: The sample contains more than one DNA sequence encoding this CDR3. The chain uses TRBV12-2 and TRBJ1-2; the D call TRBD1 from the table was never checked on the DNA. TRBV12-2 is noted as a pseudogene. The CDR3 extends over 12 amino acids. CDR3 amino acids: CASRLEELGQGF. The CDR3 DNA reads as TGTGCAAGTCGCTTAGAAGAGTTAGGGCAGGGCTTC.

The V and J genes are TRBV24-1 and TRBJ2-5, with 10 positions matching TRBD1. The CDR3 has 17 residues. The J segment lost 5 bases and the V segment lost 4 bases, leaving 12 bases of the junction unmatched. The germline gives CDR1 KGHDR, CDR2 SFDVKD. The CDR3 region is CATSDPQTGQGTETQYF. The CDR3 DNA follows: TGTGCCACCAGTGACCCTCAAACGGGACAGGGGACTGAGACCCAGTACTTC.

Regarding this clone: The sample contains more than one DNA sequence encoding this CDR3. CDR3 nucleotide sequence: TGTGCCAGCAGTCCAGGGGGATATGGCTACACCTTC. Its translation: CASSPGGYGYTF. This chain links TRBV6-5 with TRBJ1-2; TRBD1 matches 7 bases. CDR3 length equals 12 residues. In germline, CDR1 is MNHEY, CDR2 SVGAGI. V dropped 5 bases and J dropped 5; count of bases not matched to a gene: 2.

V is TRBV13 and J is TRBJ2-5, with a possible D match to TRBD1 (6 bases). CDR3 length equals 15 residues. The ends were cut back, 2 bases at V and 3 bases at J, with 13 bases in the middle. Germline CDR1 and CDR2: PRHDT and FYEKMQ (reference sequence). The CDR3 DNA follows: TGTGCCAGCAGCTTACTTCAGGGGTTGAAAGAGACCCAGTACTTC. Amino acids: CASSLLQGLKETQYF.

This clone was seen once. The V call is TRBV7-8, the J call TRBJ1-2, with 9 positions matching TRBD1. Unmatched junction bases numbered 9, after V lost 5 bases and J lost 8 bases. The CDR3 has 14 residues. From germline, CDR1 is SGHVS and CDR2 FQNEAQ. CDR3 region: CASSREQGAGGYTF. The CDR3 DNA sequence: TGTGCCAGCAGCCGTGAACAGGGGGCTGGGGGCTACACCTTC.

The gene calls are TRBV5-6 and TRBJ2-7, with 7 bases identical to TRBD1. The CDR3 loop spans 15 amino acids. With 4 bases clipped from V and 8 bases from J, the junction kept 15 bases outside the gene matches. Per germline, CDR1 SGHDT and CDR2 YYEEEE. This CDR3 reads CASSQGDSTFLKQYF. CDR3 nucleotides: TGTGCCAGCAGCCAGGGGGACAGTACCTTCCTAAAGCAGTACTTC.

This sequence joins TRBV5-4 and TRBJ2-7; TRBD2 matches at 7 bases. Germline V CDR1 and CDR2: SGHNT, YYREEE (reference sequence). Trimming took 3 bases from V and 3 from J; bases not matched to a gene: 9. The CDR3 spans 15 residues. CDR3 residues: CASSSAAGDGYEQYF. The CDR3 DNA sequence: TGTGCCAGCAGCTCGGCGGCGGGAGACGGCTACGAGCAGTACTTC.

The chain employs TRBV7-3 and TRBJ2-3, with D tentatively TRBD1 (6 bases). This CDR3 is built from 15 residues. Trimming pared 0 bases from V and 2 bases from J, leaving 9 bases between. CDR1 and CDR2 (germline): SGHTA, FQGTGA. CDR3 sequence reads: CASSLTGHNTDTQYF. CDR3 coding DNA: TGTGCCAGCAGCTTAACGGGACACAACACAGATACGCAGTATTTT.

The chain is built from TRBV5-1 and TRBJ2-3, with 8 nucleotides matching TRBD1. The CDR3 length is 16 residues. From germline, CDR1 is SGHRS and CDR2 YFSETQ. Trimming took 4 bases from V and 0 from J; bases not matched to a gene: 7. Here the CDR3 reads CASSRQQGESTDTQYF. CDR3 nucleotide sequence: TGCGCCAGCAGCCGACAACAGGGGGAGAGCACAGATACGCAGTATTTT.

This chain joins TRBV6-2 or TRBV6-3 and TRBJ2-7, with TRBD2 identical over 8 bases. The J segment lost 3 bases and the V segment lost 4 bases, leaving 5 bases of the junction unmatched. The germline gives CDR1 MNHEY, CDR2 SVGEGT. CDR3 length: 14 amino acids. In nucleotides, the CDR3 is TGTGCCAGCAGTTTAACTAGCGGTCTCTACGAGCAGTACTTC. This codes for CASSLTSGLYEQYF.

The V call is TRBV29-1, the J call TRBJ2-3, with D possibly matching TRBD1 (6 bases). The germline V gene has CDR1 SQVTM and CDR2 ANQGSEA. V shed 4 bases and J shed 2 bases, with 13 bases lying between them. The CDR3 covers 14 residues. CDR3 loop: CSVGSQGTTDTQYF. In DNA, the CDR3 is TGCAGCGTTGGGTCACAGGGTACCACAGATACGCAGTATTTT.

This clone has only a few counts. The chain has TRBV9 and TRBJ1-6; D call uncertain. Germline V lookup: CDR1 SGDLS, CDR2 YYNGEE. The CDR3 is 15 amino acids. Trimming took off 1 base at V and 5 bases at J, with 10 bases between the two ends. The DNA of the CDR3 is TGTGCCAGCAGCGTATCTGCCACTAATAATTCACCCCTCCACTTT. Translated, it gives CASSVSATNNSPLHF.

In its sample, this clone was seen once. The chain links TRBV2 to TRBJ1-3, with 7 bases matching TRBD1. Germline loops: CDR1 SNHLY, CDR2 FYNNEI. CDR3 length: 15 residues. Unmatched junction bases numbered 9, after V lost 6 bases and J lost 4 bases. DNA of the CDR3: TGTGCCAGCAGCCCGACAGGGTTGCCCGGAAACACCATATATTTT. Amino acids: CASSPTGLPGNTIYF.

Written as DNA, the CDR3 is TGTGCCAGTAGCCGAAGACAGGGGCCAATTTCTAACTATGGCTACACCTTC. Residues: CASSRRQGPISNYGYTF. This sequence joins TRBV19 and TRBJ1-2, with 8 nucleotides matching TRBD1. The germline V gene has CDR1 LNHDA and CDR2 SQIVND (reference sequence). V lost 6 bases and J lost 0; bases outside the gene matches: 12. This CDR3 region has 17 residues.

The J gene is TRBJ2-1, the V gene TRBV27; the D is unclear. Trimming removed 2 bases at V and 5 bases at J, with 7 bases between. CDR3 length: 13 amino acids. CDR1 MNHEY and CDR2 SMNVEV come from the germline V gene (reference sequence). The CDR3 sequence is CASSLKLNNEQFF. The CDR3 nucleotides read TGTGCCAGCAGTTTAAAACTAAACAATGAGCAGTTCTTC.

The sample holds one count of this clone. This chain joins TRBV5-1 and TRBJ1-5; 7 nucleotides align to TRBD1. Germline V gene lookup returns CDR1 SGHRS and CDR2 YFSETQ. CDR3 size: 15 residues. The ends lost 0 bases at V and 4 bases at J; junction bases unmatched: 4. The CDR3 sequence: CASSLEGTENQPQHF. CDR3 sequence (DNA): TGCGCCAGCAGCTTGGAGGGGACAGAAAATCAGCCCCAGCATTTT.

This clone was found once. The V and J genes are TRBV18 and TRBJ2-7, with 9 nucleotides matching TRBD2. J was trimmed by 6 bases and V by 3 bases; bases with no gene match: 18. Germline V gives CDR1 KGHSH, CDR2 LQKENI. CDR3 length: 18 residues. Here the CDR3 reads CASSPLGGLAGSEGEQYF. CDR3 in DNA: TGTGCCAGCTCACCGCTGGGAGGGCTAGCGGGGTCCGAGGGCGAGCAGTACTTC.

The rearrangement joins TRBV4-2 to TRBJ1-2; 8 bases align to TRBD1. The CDR3 has 16 residues. V lost 4 bases to trimming and J lost 6 bases; unmatched junction nucleotides: 13. Germline CDR1 reads LGHNA; CDR2 reads YNFKEQ. CDR3 protein: CASSPETPDRDHGYTF. The CDR3 region has the DNA TGTGCCAGCAGCCCAGAGACCCCGGACAGGGATCATGGCTACACCTTC.

The J gene is TRBJ2-1, the V gene TRBV27, with 10 bases that match TRBD1. Germline V gives CDR1 MNHEY, CDR2 SMNVEV (reference sequence). This CDR3 comprises 15 residues. Trimming at V came to 1 base and at J to 6 bases, leaving 3 bases not matched to a gene. This CDR3 reads CASSLWGQGSNEQFF. DNA for the CDR3: TGTGCCAGCAGTTTATGGGGACAGGGGTCCAATGAGCAGTTCTTC.

This chain connects TRBV30 to TRBJ2-7; 13 nucleotides match TRBD2. Germline CDR1 is GTSNPN and CDR2 is SVGIG (reference sequence). This CDR3 has 14 amino acids. J was trimmed by 5 bases and V by 2 bases; bases with no gene match: 3. The CDR3 DNA follows: TGTGCCTGGAGTTGGACTAGCGGGAGCCACGAGCAGTACTTC. Residues: CAWSWTSGSHEQYF. The entire variable domain, with the rest obtained from reference TRBV30 and TRBJ2-7, is as follows: SQTIHQWPATLVQPVGSPLSLECTVEGTSNPNLYWYRQAAGRGLQLLFYSVGIGQISSEVPQNLSASRPQDRQFILSSKKLLLSDSGFYLCAWSWTSGSHEQYFGPGTRLTVT.

Concerning this clone: In the same sample, other DNA sequences code for this CDR3. This chain connects TRBV3-1 (or the pseudogene TRBV3-2) to TRBJ2-1; TRBD2 is a possible D gene (6 bases). CDR1 is LGHDT, CDR2 YNNKEL, per germline (reference sequence). The ends were cut back, 0 bases at V and 0 bases at J, with 6 bases in the middle. The CDR3 totals 15 residues. CDR3 in DNA: TGTGCCAGCAGCCAAGACGGGAGCTCCTACAATGAGCAGTTCTTC. Protein product: CASSQDGSSYNEQFF.

This clone appeared once. This chain uses TRBV7-3 with TRBJ2-3; the D gene is possibly TRBD2 (5 bases). Germline CDR1 and CDR2: SGHTA and FQGTGA. The CDR3 is made up of 15 amino acids. V was cut by 5 bases and J by 4 bases, with 16 bases left in between. The CDR3 DNA is TGTGCCAGCAGCAACCCCCGGGGTGGCGCAGATACGCAGTATTTT. Its translation is CASSNPRGGADTQYF.

This rearrangement joins TRBV5-1 to TRBJ2-1; D possibly corresponds to TRBD2 (6 bases). The CDR3 contains 14 residues. Germline V gene data show CDR1 as SGHRS and CDR2 as YFSETQ. Trimming shortened V by 6 bases and J by 7 bases, and 17 bases separated the two germline ends. Written as DNA, the CDR3 is TGCGCCAGCAAGGAAATGACTAGTAAGAATGAGCAGTTCTTC. As protein: CASKEMTSKNEQFF.